The clone carrying this TCR beta chain was observed a single time. The data stem from a study of blood T cell repertoires in COVID-19. Background on the study: In each case, the material was cDNA or gDNA derived from T cells, B-cell-depleted T cells, or PBMCs.

Methods used by the authors: Using reference gene primer amplification, nucleated cell counts were estimated. Sequencing was performed with immunoSEQ multiplex PCR; in TCRdb, only in-frame clones are kept and a portion is missing. The DNA gave D and trimming, while V, J and clone size come from that table. The sample has approximately 350,000 clones, roughly 89% seen once. The germline gives CDR1 SGDLS, CDR2 YYNGEE. V gave up 2 bases and J gave up 4 bases, with 10 bases separating them. This CDR3 region has 15 residues. Material: peripheral blood. The TCR sequence derives from a woman aged 18-29 years who had recovered from COVID-19. This sequence joins TRBV9 and TRBJ2-6; D is possibly TRBD1 (6 bases). CDR3 bases: TGTGCCAGCAGCGTCGCCGGGACAGGGGCCAACGTCCTGACTTTC. Its protein product is CASSVAGTGANVLTF.